This is a list of T cell receptor beta chains from one sample in a study of blood T cell repertoires in COVID-19. Produced via immunoSEQ multiplex PCR; TCRdb's table is partial and in-frame only. The data contain over 150,000 clones, roughly four fifths of them singletons. Sequenced material: peripheral blood. These receptors came from a woman aged 70-85 years with COVID-19, enrolled during active disease. CDR3s include the opening cysteine and the closing phenylalanine or tryptophan. D genes are given only for firm matches. Clone size is stated in some rows and not others, as once, few, many or a class when expanded.

J gene	clone size	V gene	D gene	CDR3 protein	CDR3 DNA
TRBJ2-2	NA	TRBV29-1	NA	CSVAKTGGTGELFF	TGCAGCGTTGCTAAGACAGGCGGCACCGGGGAGCTGTTTTTT
TRBJ2-5	NA	TRBV6-2/TRBV6-3	NA	CASSTPPGETQYF	TGTGCCAGCAGTACCCCCCCGGGAGAGACCCAGTACTTC
TRBJ1-1	NA	TRBV2	NA	CARIGRQGRGYTEAFF	TGTGCCAGAATTGGGAGGCAGGGACGGGGGTACACTGAAGCTTTCTTT
TRBJ2-5	NA	TRBV7-2	TRBD2	CASSLEGRVETQYF	TGTGCCAGCAGCTTAGAAGGGAGGGTAGAGACCCAGTACTTC
TRBJ2-1	NA	TRBV7-3	NA	CASSLEQANEQFF	TGTGCCAGCAGCTTAGAACAGGCCAATGAGCAGTTCTTC
TRBJ2-7	NA	TRBV12-3/TRBV12-4	TRBD1	CASSRTGGEQYF	TGTGCCAGCAGTCGGACAGGGGGCGAGCAGTACTTC
TRBJ2-3	NA	TRBV9	TRBD2	CASSNRRYGLAGAPSTDTQYF	TGTGCCAGCAGCAACCGTAGGTATGGACTAGCGGGAGCCCCTAGCACAGATACGCAGTATTTT
TRBJ2-3	NA	TRBV7-9	NA	CASSGRTDTQYF	TGTGCCAGCAGCGGGCGAACAGATACGCAGTATTTT
TRBJ2-3	NA	TRBV29-1	NA	CSVEGQGNTDTQYF	TGCAGCGTTGAAGGGCAGGGGAACACAGATACGCAGTATTTT
TRBJ1-2	NA	TRBV28	NA	CASIPGGGGGYTF	TGTGCCAGCATCCCTGGGGGAGGTGGTGGCTACACCTTC
TRBJ2-2	NA	TRBV4-1	TRBD2	CASNFWAGVTGELFF	TGCGCCAGCAACTTCTGGGCGGGAGTGACCGGGGAGCTGTTTTTT
TRBJ2-1	NA	TRBV15	NA	CATSRGQTRLDHEQFF	TGTGCCACCAGCAGGGGACAGACTCGACTAGATCATGAGCAGTTCTTC
TRBJ1-2	NA	TRBV7-9	NA	CASSLLRGAGYGYTF	TGTGCCAGCAGCTTACTGCGGGGGGCCGGGTATGGCTACACCTTC
TRBJ2-3	NA	TRBV5-1	TRBD1	CASSSQTGGVADTQYF	TGCGCCAGCAGCTCACAAACAGGGGGCGTTGCGGATACGCAGTATTTT
TRBJ2-5	NA	TRBV3-1/TRBV3-2	NA	CASSRHGGQETQYF	TGTGCCAGCAGCAGGCACGGCGGCCAAGAGACCCAGTACTTC
TRBJ1-5	once	TRBV29-1	TRBD1	CSVGTGVSNQPQHF	TGCAGCGTTGGGACAGGGGTTAGCAATCAGCCCCAACATTTT
TRBJ2-1	NA	TRBV24-1	NA	CATSDLGPRGEQFF	TGTGCCACCAGTGATTTGGGCCCCAGGGGTGAGCAGTTCTTC